The subject of this entry is one TCR beta chain. Its specificity is unknown. This record comes from a study of CD8 T cells in ankylosing spondylitis. Overall study findings and caveats: Apparently characteristic of ankylosing spondylitis blood was a TCR beta motif (about eight highly homologous variants). Disease-linked clones were reportedly significantly enriched in matched ankylosing spondylitis synovial fluid. Previous work reported some of these motif variants in the synovial fluid and blood of reactive arthritis.

Per germline, CDR1 ENHRY and CDR2 SYGVKD. V lost 7 bases to trimming and J lost 3 bases, with 12 bases between them. The CDR3 length is 13 residues. Quantitative 5'-RACE with molecular barcodes produced the TCR beta libraries. One entry per CDR3 protein results from TCRdb running MiXCR on the 5' RACE reads. The sample has 400,000 or so distinct CDR3 sequences, roughly 25% seen once. The sequenced material came from blood, either unsorted or a sorted T cell fraction (not recorded which). The rearrangement uses TRBV10-3 and TRBJ1-1; no definite D call. This clonotype originated in a male donor with ankylosing spondylitis. The CDR3 spells CAINERGDTEAFF. In DNA, the CDR3 is TGTGCCATCAACGAGCGGGGTGACACTGAAGCTTTCTTT.